The 6 T cell receptor beta chains below all came from one sample that was sequenced in a study of blood T cell repertoires in COVID-19. The data were produced by immunoSEQ multiplex PCR, yet TCRdb's version contains in-frame clones alone and is incomplete. The table records fewer than 50,000 clones, 86% of them present only once. The sample consisted of peripheral blood. These receptors came from a human donor in a cohort sampled during active COVID-19.

This clone was picked up one time. The chain recombines TRBV19 with TRBJ1-2, with 8 bases matching TRBD1. The CDR3 is made up of 14 amino acids. J was trimmed by 5 bases and V by 5 bases; bases with no gene match: 7. Germline CDR1 is LNHDA and CDR2 is SQIVND (reference sequence). In DNA form, the CDR3 reads TGTGCCAGTAGTCCCCGGACAGGGTCGTATGGCTACACCTTC. Translating gives CASSPRTGSYGYTF.

The rearrangement joins TRBV5-1 to TRBJ2-5; 8 bases fit TRBD2. CDR1 SGHRS and CDR2 YFSETQ come from the germline V gene. V lost 0 bases and J lost 5; bases outside the gene matches: 9. The length of the CDR3 is 16 residues. The CDR3 DNA sequence: TGCGCCAGCAGCTTGGTGTCTGCGGGGGGAAGGGAGACCCAGTACTTC. Translated: CASSLVSAGGRETQYF.

This CDR3 is CSANRDFEQYF. Here the CDR3 DNA reads TGCAGTGCTAACAGGGATTTCGAGCAGTACTTC. The rearrangement joins TRBV20-1 to TRBJ2-7; D is possibly TRBD1 (6 bases). The CDR3 is 11 amino acids. Trimming removed 4 bases from V and 6 bases from J, with 10 bases in between. Germline V lookup: CDR1 DFQATT, CDR2 SNEGSKA (reference sequence).

This chain links TRBV21-1 with TRBJ1-5; the tabulated D call, TRBD1, remains unverified against the DNA. TRBV21-1 is a known pseudogene. The CDR3 contains 17 residues. As DNA, the CDR3 is TGTGCCAGCAGCCCTTGCTCCGGACAGCATAGCAATCAGCCCCAGCATTTT. Protein product: CASSPCSGQHSNQPQHF.

The CDR3, as DNA: TGCGCCAGCAGACCTCAGGAGGCTTCGAAAGGCTACACCTTC. Its protein is CASRPQEASKGYTF. The chain couples TRBV5-1 to TRBJ1-2; D remains ambiguous. The germline CDR1 and CDR2 sequences are SGHRS and YFSETQ. The CDR3 is 14 residues long. Trimming took 5 bases from V and 8 from J, leaving 19 bases between them.

The chain uses TRBV4-1 and TRBJ2-7; 11 bases map to TRBD2. V shed 2 bases and J 1 base; nucleotides not matched to a gene: 4. The CDR3 consists of 16 residues. Germline CDR1 MGHRA, CDR2 YSYEKL. In nucleotides, the CDR3 is TGCGCCAGCAGCCAAACTAGCGGGGGATTATCCTACGAGCAGTACTTC. It is translated as CASSQTSGGLSYEQYF.